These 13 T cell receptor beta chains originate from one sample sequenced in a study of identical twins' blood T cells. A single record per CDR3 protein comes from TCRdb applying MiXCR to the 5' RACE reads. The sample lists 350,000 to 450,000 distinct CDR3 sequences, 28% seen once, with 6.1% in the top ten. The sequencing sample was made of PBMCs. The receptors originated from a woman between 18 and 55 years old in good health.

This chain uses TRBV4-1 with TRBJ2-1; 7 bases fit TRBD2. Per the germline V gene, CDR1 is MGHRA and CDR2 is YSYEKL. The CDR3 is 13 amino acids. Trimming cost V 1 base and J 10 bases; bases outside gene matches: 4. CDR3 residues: CASSQVAGDEQFF. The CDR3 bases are TGCGCCAGCAGCCAAGTGGCGGGGGACGAGCAGTTCTTC.

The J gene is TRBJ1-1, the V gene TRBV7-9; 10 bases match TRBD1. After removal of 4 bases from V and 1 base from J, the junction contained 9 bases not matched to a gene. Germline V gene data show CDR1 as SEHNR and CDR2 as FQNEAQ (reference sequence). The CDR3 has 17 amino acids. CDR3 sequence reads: CASSSTGTGAENTEAFF. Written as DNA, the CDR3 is TGTGCCAGCAGCTCTACCGGGACAGGGGCGGAGAACACTGAAGCTTTCTTT.

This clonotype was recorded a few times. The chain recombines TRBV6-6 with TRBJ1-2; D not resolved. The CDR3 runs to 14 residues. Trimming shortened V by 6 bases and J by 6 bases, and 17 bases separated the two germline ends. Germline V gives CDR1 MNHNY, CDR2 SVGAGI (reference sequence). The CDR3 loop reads CASREGVPYHGYTF. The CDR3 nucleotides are TGTGCCAGCAGGGAGGGCGTCCCTTACCATGGCTACACCTTC.

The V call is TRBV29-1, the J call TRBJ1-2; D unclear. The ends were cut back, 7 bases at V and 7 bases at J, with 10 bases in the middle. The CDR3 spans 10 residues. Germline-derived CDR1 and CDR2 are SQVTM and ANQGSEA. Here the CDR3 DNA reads TGCAGCGGTGTTGGCTCTGGCTACACCTTC. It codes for CSGVGSGYTF.

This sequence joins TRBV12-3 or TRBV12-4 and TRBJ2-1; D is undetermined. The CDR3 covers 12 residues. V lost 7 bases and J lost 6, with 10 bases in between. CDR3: CASTHGSNEQFF. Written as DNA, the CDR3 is TGTGCCAGCACCCACGGCAGCAATGAGCAGTTCTTC.

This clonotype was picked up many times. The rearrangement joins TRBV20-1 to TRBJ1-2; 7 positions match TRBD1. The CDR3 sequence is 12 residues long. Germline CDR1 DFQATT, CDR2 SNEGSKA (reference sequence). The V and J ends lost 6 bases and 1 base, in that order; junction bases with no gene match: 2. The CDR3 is CSAGDSNYGYTF. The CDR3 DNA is TGCAGTGCCGGGGACAGTAACTATGGCTACACCTTC.

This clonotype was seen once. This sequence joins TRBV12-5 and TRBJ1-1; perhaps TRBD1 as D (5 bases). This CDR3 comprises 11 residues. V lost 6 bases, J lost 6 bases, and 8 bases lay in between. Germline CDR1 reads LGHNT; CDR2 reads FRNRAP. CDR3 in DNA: TGTGCTAGTGGCCCGGGGGCTGAAGCTTTCTTT. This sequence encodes CASGPGAEAFF.

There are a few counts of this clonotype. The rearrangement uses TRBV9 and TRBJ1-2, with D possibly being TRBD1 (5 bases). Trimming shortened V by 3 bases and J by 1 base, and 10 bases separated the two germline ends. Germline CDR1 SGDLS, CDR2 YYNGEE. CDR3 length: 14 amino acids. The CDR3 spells CASSAGSYNYGYTF. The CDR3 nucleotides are TGTGCCAGCAGCGCAGGGTCCTATAACTATGGCTACACCTTC. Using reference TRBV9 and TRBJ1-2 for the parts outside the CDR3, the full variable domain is DSGVTQTPKHLITATGQRVTLRCSPRSGDLSVYWYQQSLDQGLQFLIQYYNGEERAKGNILERFSAQQFPDLHSELNLSSLELGDSALYFCASSAGSYNYGYTFGSGTRLTVV.

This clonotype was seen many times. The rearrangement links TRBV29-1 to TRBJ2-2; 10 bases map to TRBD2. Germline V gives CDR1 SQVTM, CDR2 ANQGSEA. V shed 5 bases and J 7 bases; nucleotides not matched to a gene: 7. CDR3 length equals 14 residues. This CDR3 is CSVRAGGYVGELFF. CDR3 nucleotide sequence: TGCAGCGTTCGAGCGGGAGGGTACGTCGGGGAGCTGTTTTTT.

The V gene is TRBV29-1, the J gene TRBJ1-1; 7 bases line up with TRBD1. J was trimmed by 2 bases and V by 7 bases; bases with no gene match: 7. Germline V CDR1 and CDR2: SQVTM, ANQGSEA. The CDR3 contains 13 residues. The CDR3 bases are TGCAGCGCCAAGACAGGGATCAACACTGAAGCTTTCTTT. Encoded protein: CSAKTGINTEAFF.

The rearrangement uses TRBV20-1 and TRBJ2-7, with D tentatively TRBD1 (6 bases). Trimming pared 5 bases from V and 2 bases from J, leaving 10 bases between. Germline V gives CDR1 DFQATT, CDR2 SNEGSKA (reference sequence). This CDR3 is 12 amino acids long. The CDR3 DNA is TGCAGTGCTGGACAGAGCACCTACGAGCAGTACTTC. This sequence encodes CSAGQSTYEQYF.

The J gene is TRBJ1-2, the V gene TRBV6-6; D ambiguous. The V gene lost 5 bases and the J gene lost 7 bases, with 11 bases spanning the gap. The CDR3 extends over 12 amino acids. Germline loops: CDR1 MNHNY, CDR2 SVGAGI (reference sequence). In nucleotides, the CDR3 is TGTGCCAGCAGTGCTAAAGTTTCTGGCTACACCTTC. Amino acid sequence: CASSAKVSGYTF.

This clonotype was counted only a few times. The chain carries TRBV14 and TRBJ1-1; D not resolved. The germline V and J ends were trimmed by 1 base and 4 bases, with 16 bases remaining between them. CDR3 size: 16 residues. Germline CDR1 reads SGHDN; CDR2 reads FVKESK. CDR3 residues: CASSQALGTIPTEAFF. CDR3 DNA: TGTGCCAGCAGCCAAGCTTTGGGAACCATCCCCACTGAAGCTTTCTTT.